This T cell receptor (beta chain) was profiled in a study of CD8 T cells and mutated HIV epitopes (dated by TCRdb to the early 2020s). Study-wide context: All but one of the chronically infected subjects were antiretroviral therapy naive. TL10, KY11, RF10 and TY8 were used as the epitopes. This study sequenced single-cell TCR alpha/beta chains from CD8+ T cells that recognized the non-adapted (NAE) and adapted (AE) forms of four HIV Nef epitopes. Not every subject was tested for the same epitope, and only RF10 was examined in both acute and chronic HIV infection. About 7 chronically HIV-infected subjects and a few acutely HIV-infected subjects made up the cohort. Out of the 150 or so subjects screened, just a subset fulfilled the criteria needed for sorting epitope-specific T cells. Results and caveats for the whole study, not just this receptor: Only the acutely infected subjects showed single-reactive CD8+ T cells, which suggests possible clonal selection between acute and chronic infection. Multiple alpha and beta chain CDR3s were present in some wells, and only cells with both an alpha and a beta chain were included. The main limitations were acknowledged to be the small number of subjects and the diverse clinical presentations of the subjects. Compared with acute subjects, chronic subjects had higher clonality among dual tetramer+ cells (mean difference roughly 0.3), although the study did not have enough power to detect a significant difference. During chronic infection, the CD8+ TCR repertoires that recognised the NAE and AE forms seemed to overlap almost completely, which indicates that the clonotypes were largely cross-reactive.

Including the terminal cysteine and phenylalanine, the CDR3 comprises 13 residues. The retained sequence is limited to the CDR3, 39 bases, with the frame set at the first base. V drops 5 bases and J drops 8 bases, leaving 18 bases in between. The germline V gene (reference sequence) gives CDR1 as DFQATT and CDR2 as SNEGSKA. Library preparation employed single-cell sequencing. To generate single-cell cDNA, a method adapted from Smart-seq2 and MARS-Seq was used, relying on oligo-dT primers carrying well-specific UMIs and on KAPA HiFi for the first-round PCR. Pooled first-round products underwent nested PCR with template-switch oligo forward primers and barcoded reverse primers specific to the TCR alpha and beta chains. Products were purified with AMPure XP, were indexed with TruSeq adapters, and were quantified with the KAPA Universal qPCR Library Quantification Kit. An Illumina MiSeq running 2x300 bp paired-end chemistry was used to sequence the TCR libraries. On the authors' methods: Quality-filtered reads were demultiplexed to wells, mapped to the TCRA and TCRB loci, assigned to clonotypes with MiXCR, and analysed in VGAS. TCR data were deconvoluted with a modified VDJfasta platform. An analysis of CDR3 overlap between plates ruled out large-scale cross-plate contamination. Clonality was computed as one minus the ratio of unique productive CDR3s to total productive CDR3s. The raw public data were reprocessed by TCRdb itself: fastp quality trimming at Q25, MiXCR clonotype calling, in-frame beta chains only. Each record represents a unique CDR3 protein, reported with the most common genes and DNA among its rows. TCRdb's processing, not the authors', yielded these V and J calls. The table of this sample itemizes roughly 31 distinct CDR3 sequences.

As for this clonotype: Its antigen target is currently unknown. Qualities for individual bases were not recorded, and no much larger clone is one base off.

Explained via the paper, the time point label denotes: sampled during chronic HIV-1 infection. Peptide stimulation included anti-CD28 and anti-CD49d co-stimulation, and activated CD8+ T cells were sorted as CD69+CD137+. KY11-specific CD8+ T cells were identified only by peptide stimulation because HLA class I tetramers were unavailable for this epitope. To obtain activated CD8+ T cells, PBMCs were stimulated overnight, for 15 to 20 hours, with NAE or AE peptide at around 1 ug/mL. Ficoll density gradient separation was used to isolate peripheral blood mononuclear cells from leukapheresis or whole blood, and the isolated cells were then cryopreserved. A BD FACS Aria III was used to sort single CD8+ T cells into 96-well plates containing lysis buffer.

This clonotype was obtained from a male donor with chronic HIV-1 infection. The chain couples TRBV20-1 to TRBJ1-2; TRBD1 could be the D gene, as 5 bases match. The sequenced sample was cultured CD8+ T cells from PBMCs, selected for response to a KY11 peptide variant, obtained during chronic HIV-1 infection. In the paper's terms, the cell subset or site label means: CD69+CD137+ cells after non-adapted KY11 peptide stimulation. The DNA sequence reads TGCAGTGCTCATACAGGTGAACGGGGAGGCTACACCTTC. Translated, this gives CSAHTGERGGYTF.